This T cell receptor beta chain derives from a study of blood T cells in healthy people across ages. A J-beta primer mix and a sample-barcoded 5' primer were used in a second PCR of about 7 to 12 cycles. MiXCR, run by TCRdb on the 5' RACE reads, gives a single entry per CDR3 protein. Found here are 1.5 million to 2 million distinct CDR3 sequences, about 28% of them singletons; the top ten hold roughly 8%. This clonotype showed up many times. The antigen is not known. The study's findings and limits: A greater number of naive CD4+ cells and higher diversity distinguished long-lived donors from aged donors.

CDR1 and CDR2 (germline): SGHVS, FNYEAQ. With 1 base removed from V and 0 bases from J, the gap between germline ends came to 10 bases. The CDR3 covers 16 residues. This sequence was found in a woman between 25 and 40 years old in good health. Sequenced: blood. The V call is TRBV7-6, the J call TRBJ2-4, with a weak D call TRBD2 (5 bases). The CDR3 nucleotides read TGTGCCAGCAGCTTAGAGTATCGGGGAGCCAAAAACATTCAGTACTTC. Translated: CASSLEYRGAKNIQYF.